These 32 T cell receptor beta chains share one sample of origin, sequenced in a study of T-cell memory formation after mild COVID-19. TCRdb reanalysed the 5' RACE reads using MiXCR and keeps one entry per CDR3 protein. Among hundreds of thousands of distinct CDR3 sequences listed, about 16% were seen once. The sequencing input was PBMCs or a T cell subset sorted from them (not recorded which). These TCRs come from a man between 18 and 35 years old who had mild COVID-19 (a few samples of this study predate the infection). Cell type and time point are not known.

This clonotype was seen a handful of times. The chain recombines TRBV24-1 with TRBJ2-3; D is undetermined. The CDR3 contains 14 residues. V lost 3 bases, J lost 6 bases, and 12 bases lay in between. Germline V gene sequence: CDR1 KGHDR, CDR2 SFDVKD. CDR3 amino acids: CATSDREIGDTQYF. In DNA form, the CDR3 reads TGTGCCACCAGTGATAGAGAGATCGGGGATACGCAGTATTTT.

The chain employs TRBV9 and TRBJ1-3; D is perhaps TRBD1 (5 bases). The germline V and J ends were trimmed by 3 bases and 0 bases, with 10 bases remaining between them. From germline, CDR1 is SGDLS and CDR2 YYNGEE. The length of the CDR3 is 15 residues. The CDR3 nucleotides read TGTGCCAGCAGCGGGGGACGGAGCTCTGGAAACACCATATATTTT. It encodes CASSGGRSSGNTIYF.

This clonotype was counted only a few times. CDR3 DNA sequence: TGTGCCAGCAGTCCGGTGGCTAGCGGGGGCCTCGTCACAGATACGCAGTATTTT. This encodes CASSPVASGGLVTDTQYF. This rearrangement joins TRBV27 to TRBJ2-3; the match to TRBD2 covers 10 bases. CDR1 MNHEY and CDR2 SMNVEV come from the germline V gene (reference sequence). This CDR3 spans 18 amino acids. V shed 5 bases, J shed 2 bases, and the junction held 13 bases outside the gene matches.

In nucleotides, the CDR3 is TGTGCCTGGAGTTGGACAGGGGGCTACGAGCAGTACTTC. This translates into CAWSWTGGYEQYF. V gene TRBV30 combines with J gene TRBJ2-7; 10 bases agree with TRBD1. J lost 3 bases, V lost 2 bases, and 1 base had no gene match. Per germline, CDR1 GTSNPN and CDR2 SVGIG (reference sequence). There are 13 residues in the CDR3.

This clonotype was detected only once. The rearrangement links TRBV7-6 to TRBJ1-1; D might be TRBD1 (5 bases). Germline V gene data show CDR1 as SGHVS and CDR2 as FNYEAQ. V was trimmed by 2 bases and J by 2 bases, leaving 15 bases between them. The CDR3 sequence is 16 residues long. CDR3 nucleotide sequence: TGTGCCAGCAGCTTATCGGGGATAGGGGTAAACACTGAAGCTTTCTTT. Its protein is CASSLSGIGVNTEAFF.

This clonotype has only a few counts. The gene calls are TRBV29-1 and TRBJ2-3; D is unclear. The CDR3 loop spans 12 amino acids. The V gene lost 1 base and the J gene lost 7 bases, with 9 bases spanning the gap. Germline V gene data show CDR1 as SQVTM and CDR2 as ANQGSEA. The DNA of the CDR3 is TGCAGCGTTGAAGGGGTAGTAAATACGCAGTATTTT. Translation gives CSVEGVVNTQYF.

The V gene is TRBV29-1, the J gene TRBJ1-1; the D is unclear. The germline CDR1 and CDR2 sequences are SQVTM and ANQGSEA. This CDR3 spans 13 amino acids. The V and J ends lost 5 bases and 5 bases respectively, with 15 bases between them. Written as DNA, the CDR3 is TGCAGCGTTCTACCGGGCCGAGGGACTGAAGCTTTCTTT. It is translated as CSVLPGRGTEAFF.

The chain joins TRBV7-9 to TRBJ1-4, with TRBD1 matching over 7 bases. V dropped 2 bases and J dropped 8; count of bases not matched to a gene: 11. The CDR3 length is 16 residues. Per germline, CDR1 SEHNR and CDR2 FQNEAQ (reference sequence). The CDR3 protein is CASSLTSEGASEKLFF. CDR3 sequence (DNA): TGTGCCAGCAGCTTAACATCAGAGGGGGCCTCGGAAAAACTGTTTTTT.

V is TRBV4-1 and J is TRBJ1-2, with 10 positions matching TRBD1. The germline CDR1 and CDR2 sequences are MGHRA and YSYEKL. J gave up 7 bases and V 1 base, and 15 bases lay outside the gene matches. The CDR3 has 18 residues. In DNA form, the CDR3 reads TGCGCCAGCAGCCAAGTCCAAGGGGACAGGGGATATCTCGGTGGCTACACCTTC. Protein: CASSQVQGDRGYLGGYTF.

This clonotype was seen at least ten times. The gene calls are TRBV4-2 and TRBJ1-3; the D is unclear. The CDR3 sequence is 16 residues long. Trimming stripped 0 bases from V and 0 bases from J, with 9 bases between. Germline V lookup: CDR1 LGHNA, CDR2 YNFKEQ. DNA for the CDR3: TGTGCCAGCAGCCAAGATCGGGCGAGCTCTGGAAACACCATATATTTT. Protein: CASSQDRASSGNTIYF.

This chain joins TRBV6-2 or TRBV6-3 and TRBJ2-7; TRBD2 aligns across 7 bases. CDR1 is MNHEY and CDR2 is SVGEGT in the germline V gene. J lost 0 bases, V lost 6 bases, and 11 bases had no gene match. The CDR3 has 16 residues. DNA for the CDR3: TGTGCCAGCAGCCGACGGCCGGGGGGTAACTCCTACGAGCAGTACGTC. It is translated as CASSRRPGGNSYEQYV.

This rearrangement joins TRBV6-2 or TRBV6-3 to TRBJ1-5, with a weak D call TRBD1 (6 bases). Between the trimmed V and J ends, which lost 5 bases and 1 base, there was a span of 18 bases. CDR3 length: 17 residues. Germline loops: CDR1 MNHEY, CDR2 SVGEGT. CDR3 protein: CASSPLGGPGSNQPQHF. The DNA for the CDR3 is TGTGCCAGCAGTCCCCTCGGGGGGCCGGGGAGCAATCAGCCCCAGCATTTT.

The rearrangement uses TRBV27 and TRBJ2-1, with TRBD2 as a possible D gene (5 bases). V lost 3 bases, J lost 7 bases, and 10 bases lay in between. CDR1 and CDR2 (germline): MNHEY, SMNVEV (reference sequence). The CDR3 has 13 residues. The CDR3 region has the DNA TGTGCCAGCAGTTTTCGGGGAAATAATGAGCAGTTCTTC. This translates into CASSFRGNNEQFF.

This clonotype was picked up a small number of times. The rearrangement links TRBV6-5 to TRBJ2-5, with TRBD2 identical over 8 bases. The ends lost 8 bases at V and 5 bases at J; junction bases unmatched: 10. Germline lookup yields CDR1 MNHEY and CDR2 SVGAGI. The length of the CDR3 is 14 residues. Here the CDR3 reads CASAPGGPRETQYF. The CDR3 DNA sequence: TGTGCCAGCGCACCGGGGGGGCCGCGGGAGACCCAGTACTTC.

This clonotype was seen ten or more times. CDR3 sequence: CAIAGFTEAFF. CDR3 nucleotides: TGTGCCATAGCGGGGTTTACTGAAGCTTTCTTT. The V and J genes are TRBV12-3 or TRBV12-4 and TRBJ1-1; D unresolved. Trimming removed 10 bases from V and 5 bases from J, with 11 bases in between. The CDR3 consists of 11 residues.

In its sample, this clonotype was seen a few times. The rearrangement uses TRBV4-3 and TRBJ1-1, with D perhaps matching TRBD1 (6 bases). Trimming removed 0 bases at V and 14 bases at J, with 16 bases between. CDR3 length: 13 amino acids. The germline V gene encodes CDR1 LGHNA and CDR2 YSLEER. CDR3 residues: CASSQDLPGEWFF. The CDR3 bases are TGCGCCAGCAGCCAAGATCTTCCAGGGGAATGGTTCTTT.

The gene calls are TRBV7-2 and TRBJ1-2, with D tentatively TRBD1 (6 bases). The CDR3 totals 15 residues. Germline V gene lookup returns CDR1 SGHTA and CDR2 FQGNSA. V lost 4 bases, J lost 4 bases, and 16 bases lay in between. The CDR3 nucleotides are TGTGCCAGCAGCTCAGATCCACAGGGAACCTATGGCTACACCTTC. Encoded protein: CASSSDPQGTYGYTF.

The gene calls are TRBV4-2 and TRBJ2-5; D might be TRBD1 (5 bases). This CDR3 has 14 amino acids. The germline CDR1 and CDR2 sequences are LGHNA and YNFKEQ. V was clipped by 0 bases and J by 5 bases, with 10 bases between them. The CDR3 DNA is TGTGCCAGCAGCCAAGACAGGGCTGGGGAGACCCAGTACTTC. Protein sequence: CASSQDRAGETQYF.

This clonotype has only a few counts. The J gene is TRBJ2-2, the V gene TRBV4-1; 8 bases map to TRBD2. This CDR3 has 15 residues. Germline CDR1 and CDR2: MGHRA and YSYEKL. Trimming cost V 6 bases and J 4 bases; bases outside gene matches: 7. The CDR3 protein is CASRTRTSPTGELFF. CDR3 DNA sequence: TGCGCCAGCAGAACTAGGACTAGCCCCACCGGGGAGCTGTTTTTT.

This clonotype turned up a few times. The chain links TRBV5-6 to TRBJ1-5, with 7 bases matching TRBD1. The CDR3 runs 15 residues. CDR1 and CDR2 from the germline V gene are SGHDT and YYEEEE. With 2 bases clipped from V and 7 bases from J, the junction kept 9 bases outside the gene matches. In DNA form, the CDR3 reads TGTGCCAGCAGCTTAGGCGACAGGGAACGGCAGCCCCAGCATTTT. Its protein product is CASSLGDRERQPQHF.

This clonotype was counted only a few times. The rearrangement joins TRBV7-2 to TRBJ2-6; D unclear. Trimming shortened V by 3 bases and J by 0 bases, and 6 bases separated the two germline ends. The CDR3 covers 15 residues. The V gene's germline CDR1 is SGHTA and CDR2 FQGNSA. This CDR3 is CASSFHISGANVLTF. CDR3 DNA sequence: TGTGCCAGCAGCTTCCATATCTCTGGGGCCAACGTCCTGACTTTC.

This clonotype was picked up a small number of times. This chain links TRBV7-2 with TRBJ2-1, with D perhaps TRBD2 (7 bases). Trimming cost V 4 bases and J 7 bases, with 23 bases left between them. CDR3 size: 17 residues. Germline loops: CDR1 SGHTA, CDR2 FQGNSA. CDR3 sequence (DNA): TGTGCCAGCAGCTACCAAATAGGTCGGGGGGCCCCTAATGAGCAGTTCTTC. Translating it yields CASSYQIGRGAPNEQFF.

This clonotype was picked up a small number of times. The chain joins TRBV7-2 to TRBJ2-7; the D is unclear. The germline CDR1 and CDR2 sequences are SGHTA and FQGNSA. The V and J ends lost 1 base and 0 bases respectively, with 10 bases between them. The CDR3 is 15 amino acids. Here the CDR3 DNA reads TGTGCCAGCAGCTTAGATGGGCGAACCTCCTACGAGCAGTACTTC. It encodes CASSLDGRTSYEQYF.

This clonotype was counted a few times. In nucleotides, the CDR3 is TGTGCCAGCAGTTCTGAGACTTGGGGCCGTCCTTCTGGGGCCAACGTCCTGACTTTC. It yields the protein CASSSETWGRPSGANVLTF. The chain recombines TRBV6-2 or TRBV6-3 with TRBJ2-6; D perhaps matches TRBD1 (5 bases). The V end lost 4 bases, the J end lost 1 base, and 20 bases lay between the germline ends. Germline CDR1 and CDR2: MNHEY and SVGEGT. This CDR3 has 19 residues.

On this clonotype: One end of the junction is discordant with germline, which a read error may explain. The chain combines TRBV7-7 with TRBJ2-2; TRBD1 matches 7 bases. Germline V gene sequence: CDR1 SSHAT, CDR2 FNYEAQ (reference sequence). CDR3 length: 15 residues. CDR3 loop: CASSAGTVNTGELFF. The CDR3 DNA reads TGTGCTAGCAGCGCCGGGACAGTGAACACCGGGGAGCTGTTTTTT.

J is TRBJ2-2 and V is TRBV5-1; TRBD2 is a possible D gene (5 bases). The CDR3 is made up of 14 amino acids. V was clipped by 7 bases and J by 3 bases, with 13 bases between them. Germline V gene lookup returns CDR1 SGHRS and CDR2 YFSETQ. The CDR3 nucleotides read TGCGCCAGCCTACCCGGACTGTACACCGGGGAGCTGTTTTTT. Translation gives CASLPGLYTGELFF. The full variable domain, with the rest looked up from reference TRBV5-1 and TRBJ2-2, is KAGVTQTPRYLIKTRGQQVTLSCSPISGHRSVSWYQQTPGQGLQFLFEYFSETQRNKGNFPGRFSGRQFSNSRSEMNVSTLELGDSALYLCASLPGLYTGELFFGEGSRLTVL.

V and J are TRBV12-5 and TRBJ2-3; TRBD1 might be the D (5 bases). CDR1 and CDR2 (germline): LGHNT, FRNRAP. The CDR3 spans 14 residues. Trimming removed 4 bases from V and 3 bases from J, with 11 bases in between. The CDR3 bases are TGTGCTAGTGGTTGGGGCAGGGTGACAGATACGCAGTATTTT. This sequence encodes CASGWGRVTDTQYF.

This clonotype appeared once. The chain recombines TRBV20-1 with TRBJ1-1, with 12 bases aligning to TRBD1. V shed 0 bases and J 9 bases; nucleotides not matched to a gene: 2. This CDR3 is 13 amino acids long. Germline V gene sequence: CDR1 DFQATT, CDR2 SNEGSKA (reference sequence). In nucleotides, the CDR3 is TGCAGTGCTAGAGATGGGGACAGGGGGCAAGCTTTCTTT. It codes for CSARDGDRGQAFF.

The chain has TRBV7-2 and TRBJ2-2; 8 bases are a match to TRBD2. V lost 1 base to trimming and J lost 6 bases; unmatched junction nucleotides: 7. The CDR3 is 16 residues long. CDR1 and CDR2 (germline): SGHTA, FQGNSA. CDR3 loop: CASSLDGGALAGELFF. The CDR3 DNA sequence: TGTGCCAGCAGCTTAGACGGGGGGGCCTTGGCCGGGGAGCTGTTTTTT. Full variable domain (outside the CDR3, taken from reference TRBV7-2 and TRBJ2-2): GAGVSQSPSNKVTEKGKDVELRCDPISGHTALYWYRQSLGQGLEFLIYFQGNSAPDKSGLPSDRFSAERTGGSVSTLTIQRTQQEDSAVYLCASSLDGGALAGELFFGEGSRLTVL.

The chain employs TRBV19 and TRBJ1-5; 7 bases fit TRBD1. With 5 bases clipped from V and 6 bases from J, the junction kept 7 bases outside the gene matches. Germline CDR1 reads LNHDA; CDR2 reads SQIVND (reference sequence). The CDR3 is made up of 14 amino acids. The CDR3 sequence is CASSGNRGLQPQHF. In nucleotides, the CDR3 is TGTGCCAGTAGTGGAAACAGGGGACTTCAGCCCCAGCATTTT.

The genes are TRBV4-3 and TRBJ1-1; no definite D call. The V and J ends lost 0 bases and 10 bases respectively, with 15 bases between them. This CDR3 region has 14 residues. Germline values: CDR1 LGHNA, CDR2 YSLEER. In nucleotides, the CDR3 is TGCGCCAGCAGCCAAGATCGAAGAGGACCCGGAGCTTTCTTT. It codes for CASSQDRRGPGAFF.

This chain joins TRBV11-2 and TRBJ2-7, with TRBD1 matching over 8 bases. V shed 5 bases and J 12 bases; nucleotides not matched to a gene: 12. CDR3 length: 13 residues. CDR1 is SGHAT and CDR2 is FQNNGV in the germline V gene. DNA for the CDR3: TGTGCCAGCAGCCCACCCCCCTGGGACAGGCTGTACGTC. Encoded protein: CASSPPPWDRLYV.